This T cell receptor (beta chain) was observed in a study of T-cell memory formation after mild COVID-19. Study as a whole: TCR clusters were mostly confined to one donor each. Study-level results: The CD4+ clones that contracted clustered mainly within CM and EM, and the CD8+ clones concentrated in EMRA. Unconfirmed was the SARS-CoV-2 specificity of second-wave clones that peaked on day 37. Contracting clones from day 15 to 85 had balanced CD4/CD8; later expanders favoured CD4+.

This CDR3 region has 19 residues. V was shortened by 5 bases and J by 7 bases, with 30 bases between the two germline ends. Germline loops: CDR1 SEHNR, CDR2 FQNEAQ (reference sequence). This clonotype has a handful of counts. Its antigen is still unknown. TCRdb re-derived calls from the 5' RACE reads in MiXCR, one entry per CDR3 protein. The sample includes roughly 400,000 distinct CDR3 sequences, 15% to 20% of them seen just once. The J gene is TRBJ1-5, the V gene TRBV7-9; D is unresolved. The receptor was isolated from a man between 18 and 29 years old who had mild COVID-19 (a few samples of this study predate the infection). Cell type and time point are not known. The sample was PBMCs or a T cell subset sorted from them (not recorded which). The CDR3 DNA reads TGTGCCAGCAGCAAAAAAGCATGCTTGGACTCACCACAGAGGCAGCCCCAGCATTTT. Its protein product is CASSKKACLDSPQRQPQHF.